Listed below are T cell receptor beta chains from one sample, sequenced in a study of cytomegalovirus exposure and HLA in healthy donors. Profiled with immunoSEQ multiplex PCR; TCRdb holds only in-frame clones, not every one. This sample has some 120,000 clones; roughly 79% occur once, and the top ten carry under 4%. Sequenced input: PBMCs. The receptors stem from a woman younger than 45 in good health and CMV-seronegative. The conserved cysteine and the conserved F or W are not part of the CDR3 here. Where a row states a size, it is once, few, many or the class of an expanded clone; other rows omit it.

j_call: TRBJ2-7; v_call: TRBV2; clone_size: once; cdr3_aa: ASSDKGTSGVNEQY
j_call: TRBJ2-7; v_call: TRBV21-1; clone_size: .; cdr3_aa: ASSNLSTGTYEQY
j_call: TRBJ2-2; v_call: TRBV4-2; clone_size: .; cdr3_aa: ASSQDSGRDTGELF
j_call: TRBJ2-7; v_call: TRBV11-3; clone_size: few; cdr3_aa: ASSIGTYSEQY
j_call: TRBJ2-7; v_call: TRBV19; clone_size: .; cdr3_aa: ASSISGGAGTSAYEQY
j_call: TRBJ2-7; v_call: TRBV5-4; clone_size: .; cdr3_aa: ASSLAAGREQY
j_call: TRBJ1-1; v_call: TRBV28; clone_size: .; cdr3_aa: ATYPLTAFMNTEAF
j_call: TRBJ2-2; v_call: TRBV10-3; clone_size: few; cdr3_aa: AISERGRATGELF
j_call: TRBJ1-2; v_call: TRBV10-3; clone_size: .; cdr3_aa: AISDSGNYGYT
j_call: TRBJ1-3; v_call: TRBV28; clone_size: .; cdr3_aa: ASSSPTASSGNTIY
j_call: TRBJ2-7; v_call: TRBV5-1; clone_size: .; cdr3_aa: ASSLGGNIYEQY
j_call: TRBJ2-1; v_call: TRBV19; clone_size: .; cdr3_aa: ASSIVPAGGSHNEQF
j_call: TRBJ2-7; v_call: TRBV14; clone_size: .; cdr3_aa: ASSQGPGTGAYEQY
j_call: TRBJ1-1; v_call: TRBV11-2; clone_size: once; cdr3_aa: ASSLGQGAVAF
j_call: TRBJ1-1; v_call: TRBV7-8; clone_size: .; cdr3_aa: ASSFRVGGNTEAF
j_call: TRBJ1-3; v_call: TRBV21-1; clone_size: .; cdr3_aa: ASSKPRGTSGNTIY
j_call: TRBJ1-2; v_call: TRBV18; clone_size: .; cdr3_aa: ASSQKTGNYGYT
j_call: TRBJ2-2; v_call: TRBV27; clone_size: .; cdr3_aa: ASSPVNTGELF
j_call: TRBJ2-5; v_call: TRBV13; clone_size: .; cdr3_aa: ASSLMATGLGETQY
j_call: TRBJ2-1; v_call: TRBV20-1; clone_size: .; cdr3_aa: SGGAYNEQF
j_call: TRBJ1-5; v_call: TRBV30; clone_size: .; cdr3_aa: AWATGGNQPQH
j_call: TRBJ1-4; v_call: TRBV1; clone_size: .; cdr3_aa: TSRNNPAGGEKLF
j_call: TRBJ1-2; v_call: TRBV28; clone_size: .; cdr3_aa: ASRAVDRSYGYT
j_call: TRBJ1-1; v_call: TRBV25-1; clone_size: few; cdr3_aa: ASSGRGVKPEAF
j_call: TRBJ1-2; v_call: TRBV7-9; clone_size: .; cdr3_aa: SSSLEGQGSFNYGHT
j_call: TRBJ2-7; v_call: TRBV6-1; clone_size: .; cdr3_aa: ASSDHREGTYEQY
j_call: TRBJ2-3; v_call: TRBV2; clone_size: .; cdr3_aa: ASSPLGGVDTQY
j_call: TRBJ2-3; v_call: TRBV4-1; clone_size: .; cdr3_aa: ASSLGQGAPDTQY
j_call: TRBJ1-1; v_call: TRBV6-5; clone_size: few; cdr3_aa: ASSYQGYTEAF
j_call: TRBJ1-4; v_call: TRBV7-9; clone_size: .; cdr3_aa: ASTQGGATNEKLF
j_call: TRBJ1-1; v_call: TRBV7-9; clone_size: .; cdr3_aa: SSSLEGGGTEAF
j_call: TRBJ2-1; v_call: TRBV7-9; clone_size: .; cdr3_aa: SSSLALAGWEQF
j_call: TRBJ2-1; v_call: TRBV19; clone_size: .; cdr3_aa: ASSYRAPHEQF
j_call: TRBJ1-2; v_call: TRBV28; clone_size: .; cdr3_aa: ASSIPQEPGGYT
j_call: TRBJ1-1; v_call: TRBV5-1; clone_size: .; cdr3_aa: ASSLAGLSDTEAF
j_call: TRBJ1-1; v_call: TRBV19; clone_size: .; cdr3_aa: ASSEQGKTEAF
j_call: TRBJ1-1; v_call: TRBV19; clone_size: .; cdr3_aa: ASSPRGWAEAF
j_call: TRBJ2-5; v_call: TRBV10-1; clone_size: .; cdr3_aa: ASSPGTGAQETQY
j_call: TRBJ2-5; v_call: TRBV15; clone_size: .; cdr3_aa: ATSRVGGETQY
j_call: TRBJ2-7; v_call: TRBV6-5; clone_size: few; cdr3_aa: ASSPREGYEQY
j_call: TRBJ2-5; v_call: TRBV5-1; clone_size: .; cdr3_aa: ASRDFEETQY
j_call: TRBJ2-7; v_call: TRBV18; clone_size: .; cdr3_aa: ASSPPRTVYEQY
j_call: TRBJ1-1; v_call: TRBV6-1; clone_size: few; cdr3_aa: ASSEEVTPNTEAF
j_call: TRBJ2-2; v_call: TRBV5-1; clone_size: .; cdr3_aa: ASSLGSGTANTGELF
j_call: TRBJ2-3; v_call: TRBV10-1; clone_size: .; cdr3_aa: ASSDGTSVGGDTQY